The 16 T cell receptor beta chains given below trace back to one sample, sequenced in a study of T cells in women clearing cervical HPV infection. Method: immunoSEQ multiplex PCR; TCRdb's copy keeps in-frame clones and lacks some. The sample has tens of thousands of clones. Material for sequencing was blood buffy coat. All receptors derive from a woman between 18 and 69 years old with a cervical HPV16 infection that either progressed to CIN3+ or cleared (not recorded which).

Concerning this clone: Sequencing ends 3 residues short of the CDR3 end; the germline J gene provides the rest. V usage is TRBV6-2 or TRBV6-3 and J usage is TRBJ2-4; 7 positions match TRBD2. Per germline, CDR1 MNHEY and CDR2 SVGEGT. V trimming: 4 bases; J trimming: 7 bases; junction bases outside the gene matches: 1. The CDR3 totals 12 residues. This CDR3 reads CASSWEGNIQYF. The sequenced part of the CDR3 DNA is TGTGCCAGCAGTTGGGAGGGGAACATT.

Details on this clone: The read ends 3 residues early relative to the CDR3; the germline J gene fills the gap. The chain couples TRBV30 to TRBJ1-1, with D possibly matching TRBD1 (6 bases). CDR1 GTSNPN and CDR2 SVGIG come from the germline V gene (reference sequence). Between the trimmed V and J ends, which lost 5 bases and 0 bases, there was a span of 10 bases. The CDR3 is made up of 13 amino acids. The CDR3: CAWFRGLNTEAFF. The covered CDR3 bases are TGTGCCTGGTTCAGGGGATTGAACACTGAA.

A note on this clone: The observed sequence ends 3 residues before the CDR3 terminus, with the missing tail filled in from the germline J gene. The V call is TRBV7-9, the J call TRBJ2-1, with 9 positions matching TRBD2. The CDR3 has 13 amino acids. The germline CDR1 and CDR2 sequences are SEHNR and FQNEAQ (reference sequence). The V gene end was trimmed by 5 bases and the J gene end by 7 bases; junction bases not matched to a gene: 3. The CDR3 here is CASSALAGNEQFF. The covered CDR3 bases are TGTGCCAGCAGCGCCCTAGCGGGGAATGAG.

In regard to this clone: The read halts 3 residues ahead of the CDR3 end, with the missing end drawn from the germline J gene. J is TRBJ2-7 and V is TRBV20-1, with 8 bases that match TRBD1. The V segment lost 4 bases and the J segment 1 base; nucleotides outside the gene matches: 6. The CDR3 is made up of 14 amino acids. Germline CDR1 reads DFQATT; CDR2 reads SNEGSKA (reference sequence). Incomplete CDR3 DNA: TGCAGTGCTATCGGACAGGGAAGGTCCTACGAG. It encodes CSAIGQGRSYE. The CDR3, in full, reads CSAIGQGRSYEQYF.

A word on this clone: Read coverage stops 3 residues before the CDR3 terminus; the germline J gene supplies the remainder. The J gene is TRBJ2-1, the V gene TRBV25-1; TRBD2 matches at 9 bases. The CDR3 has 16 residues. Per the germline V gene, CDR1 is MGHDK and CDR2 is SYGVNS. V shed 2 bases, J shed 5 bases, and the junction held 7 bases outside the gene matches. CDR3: CASSESTAGGHNEQFF. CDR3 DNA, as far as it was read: TGTGCCAGCAGTGAAAGCACGGCGGGGGGGCACAATGAG.

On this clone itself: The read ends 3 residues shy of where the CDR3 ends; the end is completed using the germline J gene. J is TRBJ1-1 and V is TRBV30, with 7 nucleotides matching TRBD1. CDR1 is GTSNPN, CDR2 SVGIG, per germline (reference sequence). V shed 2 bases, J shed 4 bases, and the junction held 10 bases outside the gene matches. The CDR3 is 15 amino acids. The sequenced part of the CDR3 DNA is TGTGCCTGGAGTCCCCCCCACAGGGGAGGCACTGAA. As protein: CAWSPPHRGGTE. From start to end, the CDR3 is CAWSPPHRGGTEAFF. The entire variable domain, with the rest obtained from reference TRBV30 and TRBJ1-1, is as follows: SQTIHQWPATLVQPVGSPLSLECTVEGTSNPNLYWYRQAAGRGLQLLFYSVGIGQISSEVPQNLSASRPQDRQFILSSKKLLLSDSGFYLCAWSPPHRGGTEAFFGQGTRLTVV.

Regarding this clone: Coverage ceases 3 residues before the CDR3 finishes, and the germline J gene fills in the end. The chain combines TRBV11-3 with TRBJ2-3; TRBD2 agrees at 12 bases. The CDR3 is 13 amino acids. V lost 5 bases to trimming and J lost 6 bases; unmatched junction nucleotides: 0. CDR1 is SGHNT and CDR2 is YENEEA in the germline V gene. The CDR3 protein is CASSGTSGDTQYF. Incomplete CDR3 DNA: TGTGCCAGCAGCGGGACTAGCGGGGATACG.

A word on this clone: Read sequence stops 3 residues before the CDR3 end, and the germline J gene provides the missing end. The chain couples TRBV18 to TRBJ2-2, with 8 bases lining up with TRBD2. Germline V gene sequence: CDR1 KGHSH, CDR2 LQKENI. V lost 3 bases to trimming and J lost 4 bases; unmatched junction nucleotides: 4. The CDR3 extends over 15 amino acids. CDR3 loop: CASSPLAGITGELFF. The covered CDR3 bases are TGTGCCAGCTCACCTTTAGCGGGGATCACCGGGGAG.

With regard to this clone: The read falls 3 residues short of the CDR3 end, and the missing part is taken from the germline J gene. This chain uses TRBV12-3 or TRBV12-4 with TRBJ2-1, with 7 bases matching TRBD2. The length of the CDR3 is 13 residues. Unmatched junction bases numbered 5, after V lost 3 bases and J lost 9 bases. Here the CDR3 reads CASSFGGFVEQFF. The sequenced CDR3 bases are TGTGCCAGCAGTTTCGGGGGGTTTGTTGAG.

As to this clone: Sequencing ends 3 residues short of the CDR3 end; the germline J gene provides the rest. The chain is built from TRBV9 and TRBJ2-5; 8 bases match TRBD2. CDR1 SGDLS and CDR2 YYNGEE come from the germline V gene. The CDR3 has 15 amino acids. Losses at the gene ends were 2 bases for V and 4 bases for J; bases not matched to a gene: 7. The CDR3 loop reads CASSVMGGGTETQYF. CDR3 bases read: TGTGCCAGCAGCGTTATGGGCGGGGGGACAGAGACC.

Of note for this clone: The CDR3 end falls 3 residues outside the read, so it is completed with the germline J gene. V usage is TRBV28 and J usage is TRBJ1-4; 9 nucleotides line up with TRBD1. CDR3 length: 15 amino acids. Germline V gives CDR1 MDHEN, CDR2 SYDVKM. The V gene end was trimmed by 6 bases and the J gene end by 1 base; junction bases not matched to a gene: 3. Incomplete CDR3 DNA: TGTGCCAGCAGGCCGACAGGGGGAACTAATGAAAAA. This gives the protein CASRPTGGTNEK. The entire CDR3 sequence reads CASRPTGGTNEKLFF.

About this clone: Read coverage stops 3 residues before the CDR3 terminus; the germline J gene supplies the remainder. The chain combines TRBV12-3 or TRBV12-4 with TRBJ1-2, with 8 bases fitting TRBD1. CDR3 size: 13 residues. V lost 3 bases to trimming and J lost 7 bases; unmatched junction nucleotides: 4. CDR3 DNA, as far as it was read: TGTGCCAGCAGTTTGGGCAGGGGGCCTGGC. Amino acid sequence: CASSLGRGPG. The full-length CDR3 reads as CASSLGRGPGYTF.

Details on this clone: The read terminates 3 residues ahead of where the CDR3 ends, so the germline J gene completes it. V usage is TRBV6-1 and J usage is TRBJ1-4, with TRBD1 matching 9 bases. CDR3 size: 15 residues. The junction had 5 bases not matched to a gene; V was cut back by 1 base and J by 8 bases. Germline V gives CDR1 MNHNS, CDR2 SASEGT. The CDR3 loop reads CASSEGTGGSEKLFF. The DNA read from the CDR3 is TGTGCCAGCAGTGAAGGAACAGGGGGCAGCGAAAAA.

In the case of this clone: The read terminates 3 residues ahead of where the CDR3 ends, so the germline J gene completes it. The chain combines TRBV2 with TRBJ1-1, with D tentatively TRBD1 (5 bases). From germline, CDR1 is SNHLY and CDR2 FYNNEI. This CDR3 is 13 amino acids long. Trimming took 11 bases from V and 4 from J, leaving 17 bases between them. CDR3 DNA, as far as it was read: TGTGCCTCCCGGAGGGGAGATTTCACTGAA. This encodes CASRRGDFTE. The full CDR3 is CASRRGDFTEAFF. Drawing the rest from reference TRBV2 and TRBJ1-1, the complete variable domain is EPEVTQTPSHQVTQMGQEVILRCVPISNHLYFYWYRQILGQKVEFLVSFYNNEISEKSEIFDDQFSVERPDGSNFTLKIRSTKLEDSAMYFCASRRGDFTEAFFGQGTRLTVV.

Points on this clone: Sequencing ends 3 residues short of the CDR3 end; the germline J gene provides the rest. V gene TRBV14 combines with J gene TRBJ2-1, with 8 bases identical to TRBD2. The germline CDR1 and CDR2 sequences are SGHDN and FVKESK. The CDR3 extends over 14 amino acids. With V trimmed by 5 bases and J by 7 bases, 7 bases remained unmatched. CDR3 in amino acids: CASSIRGGRNEQFF. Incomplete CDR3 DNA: TGTGCCAGCAGCATTCGGGGGGGGCGGAATGAG.

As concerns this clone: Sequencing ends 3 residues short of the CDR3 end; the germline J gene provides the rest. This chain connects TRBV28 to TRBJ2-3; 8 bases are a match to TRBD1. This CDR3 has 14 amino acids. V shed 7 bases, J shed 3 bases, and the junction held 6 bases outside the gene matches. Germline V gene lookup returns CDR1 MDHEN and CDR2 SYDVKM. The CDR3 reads CASTRQGSTDTQYF. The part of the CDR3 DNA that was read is TGTGCCAGCACCCGACAGGGGAGTACAGATACG.